This TCR beta chain was observed in a study of OX40 agonist ivuxolimab in advanced cancers. Study-level background: Two cutaneous melanoma patients and one hepatocellular carcinoma patient, three in all, had partial responses.

V was clipped by 0 bases and J by 1 base, with 13 bases between them. The CDR3 totals 16 residues. The V gene's germline CDR1 is SGHRS and CDR2 YFSETQ. As to this clone: Its cognate antigen is unknown.

Study observations and caveats: Determination of antigen specificity was not performed for the expanded peripheral T cells.

Generated by immunoSEQ multiplex PCR, the TCRdb table keeps only in-frame clones and is missing some. The repertoire consists of 50,000 to 75,000 clones, with 80% to 90% occurring once and the leading ten covering roughly an eighth. At baseline, cycle 4 day 1, and cycle 7 day 1, blood was sampled. This TCR was sampled from an adult with an advanced solid tumor such as melanoma, head and neck, liver or kidney cancer. Source: CD4+ or CD8+ T cells sorted from blood, taken in a trial of the OX40 agonist ivuxolimab. The chain combines TRBV5-1 with TRBJ2-5, with no clear D. The CDR3, as DNA: TGCGCCAGCAGCTTGGTTCCCAGAATCGTCCAAGAGACCCAGTACTTC. Translating gives CASSLVPRIVQETQYF.